A selection of T cell receptor beta chains follows, all from one sample in a study of T cells in Graves' hyperthyroidism and ophthalmopathy. In TCRdb, the multiplex PCR reads were re-called with MiXCR into one record per CDR3 protein. The data contain 480,000 or so distinct CDR3 sequences, roughly an eighth of them singletons. What was sequenced was blood. Receptor source: a woman aged 18-35 years with Graves' hyperthyroidism. CDR3s include the opening cysteine and the closing phenylalanine or tryptophan. A D gene is named only where the DNA matches it firmly. Rows may omit the clone size; those that give it use once, few, many or a size class.

v_gene,j_gene,d_gene,abundance,CDR3nt,CDR3aa
TRBV27,TRBJ1-1,TRBD1,many,TGTGCCAGCAGTCCACAGGGGGCGCTTACTGAAGCTTTCTTT,CASSPQGALTEAFF
TRBV24-1,TRBJ2-2,-,many,TGTGCCACCAGTGAAAAGGGACGGGTCACCGGGGAGCTGTTTTTT,CATSEKGRVTGELFF
TRBV12-5,TRBJ1-2,-,many,TGTGCTAGTGGTTTGGTACTATTTCCCCCCGGACAGAATGTCTATGGCTACACCTTC,CASGLVLFPPGQNVYGYTF
TRBV24-1,TRBJ2-1,-,many,TGTGCCACCAGTGGGGGGGCCTCCTACAATGAGCAGTTCTTC,CATSGGASYNEQFF
TRBV3-1,TRBJ2-1,TRBD2,many,TGTGCCAGCAGCCAGTCGAGCGGGGAGTTCTACAATGAGCAGTTCTTC,CASSQSSGEFYNEQFF
TRBV28,TRBJ1-1,TRBD1,many,TGTGCCAGCAGGCCAGGGACAGGGGTTGGCCAAGCTTTCTTT,CASRPGTGVGQAFF
TRBV9,TRBJ2-1,TRBD2,-,TGTGCCAGCAGCGTAGATAGCGGGAGGACGGATGAGCAGTTCTTC,CASSVDSGRTDEQFF
TRBV30,TRBJ2-5,TRBD1,many,TGTGCCTGGAGTAGGACAGGGGGCGAGACCCAGTACTTC,CAWSRTGGETQYF
TRBV12-5,TRBJ2-5,-,many,TGTGCTAGTGGTTTAGTCTTTGAAGAGACCCAGTACTTC,CASGLVFEETQYF
TRBV9,TRBJ1-3,TRBD1,-,TGTGCCAGCAGCGGCGACAGGGATGGAAACACCATATATTTT,CASSGDRDGNTIYF
TRBV7-3,TRBJ2-1,-,many,TGTGCCAGCAGCTTAGAAGTAGCGGACAATGAGCAGTTCTTC,CASSLEVADNEQFF
TRBV20-1,TRBJ2-4,TRBD2,many,TGCAGTGCTCATCCTAGCGGGAGGGTGGGCAAAAACATTCAGTACTTC,CSAHPSGRVGKNIQYF
TRBV12-3/TRBV12-4,TRBJ2-1,TRBD2,-,TGTGCCAGCAGTTCGATAGCGGGAGTAGTCTACAATGGGCAGTTCTTC,CASSSIAGVVYNGQFF
TRBV19,TRBJ2-5,TRBD2,few,TGTGCCAGTAGAGGACTAGCGGGAGCGGAGACCCAGTACTTC,CASRGLAGAETQYF
TRBV20-1,TRBJ2-7,TRBD2,-,TGCAGTGCCCGGGGACTAGCGGGAGGGCGCCTCGTCGGGGGGGAGCAGTACTTC,CSARGLAGGRLVGGEQYF
TRBV30,TRBJ2-1,-,many,TGTGCCTTCAGGAGCCCCTACAATGAGCAGTTCTTC,CAFRSPYNEQFF
TRBV12-3/TRBV12-4,TRBJ1-1,-,many,TGTGCCACTTCCACCTGGGGGAACACTGAAGCTTTCTTT,CATSTWGNTEAFF
TRBV7-9,TRBJ1-1,-,many,TGTGCCAGCAGCCTCACGCGGGTCATGAACACTGAAGCTTTCTTT,CASSLTRVMNTEAFF
TRBV20-1,TRBJ2-1,TRBD2,few,TGCAGTGCGCAGACTAGCGGGAGAAGCAGGTCGGATGAGCAGTTCTTC,CSAQTSGRSRSDEQFF
TRBV6-1,TRBJ1-1,-,many,TGTGCCAGCAGTGAAAGGGTAGATGAAGCTTTCTTT,CASSERVDEAFF
TRBV19,TRBJ1-1,-,-,TGTGCCAGTACTATCGCAGAGCGGAACACTGAAGCTTTCTTT,CASTIAERNTEAFF
TRBV11-2,TRBJ2-3,TRBD2,-,TGTGCCAGCAGCTTAGCGGGACTAGCGGGAGGGGGAGATACGCAGTATTTT,CASSLAGLAGGGDTQYF
TRBV2,TRBJ2-5,-,-,TGTGCCAGCAGGACAGCCACGGGCCAAGAGACCCAGTACTTC,CASRTATGQETQYF
TRBV30,TRBJ2-1,-,many,TGTGCAACGTGGGACCCCAACAATGAGCAGTTCTTC,CATWDPNNEQFF
TRBV24-1,TRBJ1-1,TRBD1,-,TGTGCCACCAGTCTCGACAGGGACACTGAAGCTTTCTTT,CATSLDRDTEAFF
TRBV2,TRBJ1-4,-,many,TGTGCCAGCAAGGCAGAGATTAATGAAAAACTGTTTTTT,CASKAEINEKLFF
TRBV11-2,TRBJ2-1,TRBD2,many,TGTGCCACTAAAGGAACAGCGGGAGTTCCTGATGAGCAGTTCTTC,CATKGTAGVPDEQFF
TRBV30,TRBJ1-3,TRBD1,few,TGTGCCTGGAGTTGGACAGGGGGGAACACCATATATTTT,CAWSWTGGNTIYF
TRBV19,TRBJ1-1,-,-,TGTGCCAGCACCAATCTGAACACTGAAGCTTTCTTT,CASTNLNTEAFF
TRBV3-1,TRBJ2-3,-,-,TGTGCCAGCAGCCAGCTACCGGGGACCGACACAGATACGCAGTATTTT,CASSQLPGTDTDTQYF
TRBV11-3,TRBJ1-2,-,many,TGTGCCAGCAGCTTAGATACCGGGGTTGGCTATGGCTACACCTTC,CASSLDTGVGYGYTF
TRBV11-1,TRBJ2-5,-,many,TGTGCCAGCAGCTTGCCGGCCGCCCAAGAGACCCAGTACTTC,CASSLPAAQETQYF
TRBV5-1,TRBJ2-5,TRBD2,many,TGCGCCAGCAGCTTGAGCGGGGATCCCCCCCAAGAGACCCAGTACTTC,CASSLSGDPPQETQYF
TRBV15,TRBJ1-1,-,many,TGTGCCACCAGCAGCCGGGACACTGAAGCTTTCTTT,CATSSRDTEAFF
TRBV29-1,TRBJ2-2,-,many,TGCAGCGTTGGAAGGTCCGGGGAGCTGTTTTTT,CSVGRSGELFF
TRBV7-3,TRBJ2-5,-,many,TGTGCCAGCAGTCTCGGGGGATTACAAGAGACCCAGTACTTC,CASSLGGLQETQYF
TRBV6-5,TRBJ1-3,TRBD1,-,TGTGCCAGCAGTTACTCGGGACAGGGGGCTACTGGAAACACCATATATTTT,CASSYSGQGATGNTIYF
TRBV12-3/TRBV12-4,TRBJ1-1,-,many,TGTGCCAGCAGCCTTACAGGGTTATCCGCCACTGAAGCTTTCTTT,CASSLTGLSATEAFF
TRBV11-1,TRBJ1-1,-,many,TGTGCCAGCAGGGATCCCGAGGTCGGTTTTGCTGAAGCTTTCTTT,CASRDPEVGFAEAFF
TRBV19,TRBJ1-2,TRBD1,many,TGTGCCAGTACTGAACAGGACAGGGGATATCGTGGCTACACCTTC,CASTEQDRGYRGYTF
TRBV12-3/TRBV12-4,TRBJ1-2,-,-,TGTGCCAGCAGTTCCCGGACTGGCTACACCTTC,CASSSRTGYTF
TRBV3-1,TRBJ1-3,-,few,TGTGCCATCAGGAATCCGGGACGGTACTCTGGAAACACCATATATTTT,CAIRNPGRYSGNTIYF
TRBV6-1,TRBJ2-7,-,many,TGTGCCAGCAGTGAAGTGAGGGGGGGGGCCGGACGTTCTTACGAGCAGTACTTC,CASSEVRGGAGRSYEQYF
TRBV10-3,TRBJ2-7,TRBD2,many,TGTGCCACGGGAGGAGGGAGCTCCTACGAGCAGTACTTC,CATGGGSSYEQYF
TRBV15,TRBJ1-2,TRBD1,-,TGTGCCACCAGCAGCTTAGGGGGACAGGGGACCTATGGCTACACCTTC,CATSSLGGQGTYGYTF
TRBV15,TRBJ1-1,-,many,TGTGCCACCAGCAGAGGTGGGGGGCGGTACACTGAAGCTTTCTTT,CATSRGGGRYTEAFF
TRBV10-3,TRBJ2-3,TRBD2,many,TGTGCCATCAGTGAGTTCAAGGCGGGAGCTGATACGCAGTATTTT,CAISEFKAGADTQYF
TRBV5-1,TRBJ2-1,-,many,TGCGCCAGCAGCTTGGTTCTCGCGGGCGCCTACAATGAGCAGTTCTTC,CASSLVLAGAYNEQFF